The rows below give T cell receptor beta chains drawn from one sample of a study of blood T cell repertoires in COVID-19. TCRdb's copy holds only in-frame clones and misses some; the assay was immunoSEQ multiplex PCR. The sample includes about 310,000 clones, approximately 86% of them seen just once. The specimen was PBMCs or T cells enriched from blood (not recorded which). The receptors originated from a woman under 30 who had recovered from COVID-19. Both conserved end residues are part of each CDR3. Fields, in order: J gene, D gene, clone size, V gene, CDR3 protein, CDR3 DNA. D genes are given only for firm matches. Expanded clones get a size class; other rows say once, few or many, or leave the size out.

J gene: TRBJ1-1
D gene: NA
clone size: NA
V gene: TRBV10-3
CDR3 protein: CATRRDTEAFF
CDR3 DNA: TGTGCCACCCGTCGGGACACTGAAGCTTTCTTT

J gene: TRBJ2-3
D gene: TRBD1
clone size: NA
V gene: TRBV4-2
CDR3 protein: CASSQENRGLMTDTQYF
CDR3 DNA: TGTGCCAGCAGCCAAGAAAACAGGGGGCTTATGACAGATACGCAGTATTTT

J gene: TRBJ1-1
D gene: NA
clone size: NA
V gene: TRBV9
CDR3 protein: CASSVVGGDTEAFF
CDR3 DNA: TGTGCCAGCAGCGTAGTGGGGGGGGACACTGAAGCTTTCTTT

J gene: TRBJ1-5
D gene: NA
clone size: NA
V gene: TRBV6-5
CDR3 protein: CASSSGYNSNQPQHF
CDR3 DNA: TGTGCCAGCAGCTCGGGATACAATAGCAATCAGCCCCAGCATTTT

J gene: TRBJ1-3
D gene: NA
clone size: few
V gene: TRBV7-2
CDR3 protein: CASSLTGAALSGNTIYF
CDR3 DNA: TGTGCCAGCAGCCTGACTGGGGCCGCTCTCTCTGGAAACACCATATATTTT

J gene: TRBJ1-2
D gene: TRBD1
clone size: NA
V gene: TRBV2
CDR3 protein: CASSDRGQDYGYTF
CDR3 DNA: TGTGCCAGCAGTGACAGGGGGCAGGACTATGGCTACACCTTC

J gene: TRBJ2-5
D gene: TRBD1
clone size: NA
V gene: TRBV28
CDR3 protein: CALARDREETQYF
CDR3 DNA: TGTGCCTTGGCAAGGGACAGAGAAGAGACCCAGTACTTC

J gene: TRBJ2-6
D gene: TRBD1
clone size: NA
V gene: TRBV10-3
CDR3 protein: CAISESFLPGQGASGANVLTF
CDR3 DNA: TGTGCCATCAGTGAGTCGTTTCTTCCGGGACAGGGGGCATCGGGGGCCAACGTCCTGACTTTC

J gene: TRBJ2-7
D gene: TRBD1
clone size: NA
V gene: TRBV7-6
CDR3 protein: CASSTRTGQDEQYF
CDR3 DNA: TGTGCCAGCAGCACGAGGACAGGGCAGGACGAGCAGTACTTC

J gene: TRBJ1-2
D gene: NA
clone size: NA
V gene: TRBV5-1
CDR3 protein: CASSLEGVTGYGYTF
CDR3 DNA: TGCGCCAGCAGCTTGGAAGGGGTGACAGGTTATGGCTACACCTTC

J gene: TRBJ1-1
D gene: NA
clone size: NA
V gene: TRBV10-3
CDR3 protein: CAISELTYPEAFF
CDR3 DNA: TGTGCCATCAGTGAGTTAACATATCCTGAAGCTTTCTTT

J gene: TRBJ1-3
D gene: TRBD1
clone size: NA
V gene: TRBV11-2
CDR3 protein: CASSASPGTGFYLGNTIYF
CDR3 DNA: TGTGCCAGCAGCGCCTCTCCCGGGACAGGGTTTTATCTTGGAAACACCATATATTTT

J gene: TRBJ1-1
D gene: NA
clone size: NA
V gene: TRBV28
CDR3 protein: CASSPPDSSYGEAFF
CDR3 DNA: TGTGCCAGCAGTCCCCCGGACAGTTCGTACGGTGAAGCTTTCTTT

J gene: TRBJ2-1
D gene: TRBD2
clone size: NA
V gene: TRBV3-1/TRBV3-2
CDR3 protein: CASSQVTAGGINEQFF
CDR3 DNA: TGTGCCAGCAGCCAAGTTACAGCGGGGGGGATCAATGAGCAGTTCTTC

J gene: TRBJ1-5
D gene: NA
clone size: NA
V gene: TRBV20-1
CDR3 protein: CSASPSGSVNNQPQHF
CDR3 DNA: TGCAGTGCTAGTCCATCGGGGAGCGTAAACAATCAGCCCCAGCATTTT

J gene: TRBJ1-3
D gene: TRBD1
clone size: NA
V gene: TRBV7-2
CDR3 protein: CASSRTGIRTGNTIYF
CDR3 DNA: TGTGCCAGCAGCCGGACAGGGATAAGAACTGGAAACACCATATATTTT

J gene: TRBJ1-2
D gene: TRBD1
clone size: NA
V gene: TRBV5-4
CDR3 protein: CASSPDLRGRENGYTF
CDR3 DNA: TGTGCCAGCAGCCCAGACCTCAGGGGGCGCGAAAATGGCTACACCTTC

J gene: TRBJ2-6
D gene: NA
clone size: NA
V gene: TRBV10-3
CDR3 protein: CAISELASGANVLTF
CDR3 DNA: TGTGCCATCAGTGAGTTAGCATCTGGGGCCAACGTCCTGACTTTC

J gene: TRBJ2-2
D gene: TRBD2
clone size: NA
V gene: TRBV19
CDR3 protein: CASGGLAGKNTGELFF
CDR3 DNA: TGTGCCAGTGGGGGACTAGCGGGGAAAAACACCGGGGAGCTGTTTTTT

J gene: TRBJ2-5
D gene: NA
clone size: NA
V gene: TRBV18
CDR3 protein: CASSPAGQETQYF
CDR3 DNA: TGTGCCAGCTCACCAGCCGGGCAAGAGACCCAGTACTTC

J gene: TRBJ2-7
D gene: TRBD1
clone size: NA
V gene: TRBV4-2
CDR3 protein: CASSQRSGTGSYEQYF
CDR3 DNA: TGTGCCAGCAGCCAAAGATCCGGGACAGGGTCCTACGAGCAGTACTTC

J gene: TRBJ1-4
D gene: NA
clone size: NA
V gene: TRBV19
CDR3 protein: CASSKGRRDEKLFF
CDR3 DNA: TGTGCCAGTAGCAAGGGACGGAGGGATGAAAAACTGTTTTTT

J gene: TRBJ2-5
D gene: NA
clone size: NA
V gene: TRBV10-3
CDR3 protein: CAISDFLWGKQETQYF
CDR3 DNA: TGTGCCATCAGTGATTTTTTGTGGGGCAAGCAAGAGACCCAGTACTTC

J gene: TRBJ1-6
D gene: NA
clone size: NA
V gene: TRBV7-9
CDR3 protein: CASSYKTGDSKSPLHF
CDR3 DNA: TGTGCCAGCAGCTATAAAACGGGAGACAGCAAGTCACCCCTCCACTTT

J gene: TRBJ2-3
D gene: NA
clone size: once
V gene: TRBV12-2
CDR3 protein: CASRFSPLPGLGVTDTQYF
CDR3 DNA: TGTGCAAGTCGCTTTTCCCCCTTACCGGGACTAGGGGTCACAGATACGCAGTATTTT

J gene: TRBJ2-3
D gene: NA
clone size: NA
V gene: TRBV4-2
CDR3 protein: CASSQDFPSRTSTDTQYF
CDR3 DNA: TGTGCCAGCAGCCAAGACTTTCCTAGCAGAACTAGCACAGATACGCAGTATTTT

J gene: TRBJ2-5
D gene: NA
clone size: NA
V gene: TRBV30
CDR3 protein: CAWSTGLEETQYF
CDR3 DNA: TGTGCCTGGAGTACGGGTCTTGAAGAGACCCAGTACTTC

J gene: TRBJ1-1
D gene: NA
clone size: once
V gene: TRBV2
CDR3 protein: CASSVQNTEAFF
CDR3 DNA: TGTGCCAGCAGTGTACAGAACACTGAAGCTTTCTTT

J gene: TRBJ1-1
D gene: TRBD1
clone size: NA
V gene: TRBV11-3
CDR3 protein: CASSLVCRDRGGEAFF
CDR3 DNA: TGTGCCAGCAGCTTAGTTTGTCGGGACAGGGGGGGTGAAGCTTTCTTT

J gene: TRBJ2-7
D gene: NA
clone size: NA
V gene: TRBV5-8
CDR3 protein: CASSLGPGLSYEQYF
CDR3 DNA: TGTGCCAGCAGCTTGGGGCCGGGTCTTTCCTACGAGCAGTACTTC

J gene: TRBJ1-2
D gene: TRBD1
clone size: NA
V gene: TRBV29-1
CDR3 protein: CSGGQGGNGYTF
CDR3 DNA: TGCAGCGGCGGACAGGGAGGGAATGGCTACACCTTC

J gene: TRBJ2-7
D gene: TRBD1
clone size: once
V gene: TRBV7-2
CDR3 protein: CASSAFYYRGLVEQYF
CDR3 DNA: TGTGCCAGCAGCGCATTTTATTACAGGGGGCTCGTCGAGCAGTACTTC

J gene: TRBJ2-1
D gene: TRBD2
clone size: NA
V gene: TRBV19
CDR3 protein: CASSGSSGSWSPEYNEQFF
CDR3 DNA: TGTGCCAGTAGTGGGTCTAGCGGGAGCTGGTCCCCTGAATACAATGAGCAGTTCTTC

J gene: TRBJ1-3
D gene: NA
clone size: NA
V gene: TRBV21-1
CDR3 protein: CASTEDSYSGNTIYF
CDR3 DNA: TGTGCCAGCACCGAAGACAGCTACTCTGGAAACACCATATATTTT

J gene: TRBJ2-7
D gene: TRBD1
clone size: NA
V gene: TRBV24-1
CDR3 protein: CATSDPGQGPEQYF
CDR3 DNA: TGTGCCACCAGTGACCCGGGACAGGGCCCCGAGCAGTACTTC

J gene: TRBJ2-4
D gene: TRBD1
clone size: NA
V gene: TRBV7-9
CDR3 protein: CASSPRLAGQGANIQYF
CDR3 DNA: TGTGCCAGCAGTCCCCGGTTGGCGGGACAGGGGGCAAACATTCAGTACTTC

J gene: TRBJ1-1
D gene: NA
clone size: NA
V gene: TRBV7-9
CDR3 protein: CASSLQGTTEAFF
CDR3 DNA: TGTGCCAGCAGCTTACAGGGGACCACTGAAGCTTTCTTT

J gene: TRBJ1-6
D gene: NA
clone size: once
V gene: TRBV5-6
CDR3 protein: CASSWQDLDNSPLHF
CDR3 DNA: TGTGCCAGCAGCTGGCAGGATTTGGATAATTCACCCCTCCACTTT

J gene: TRBJ2-7
D gene: TRBD2
clone size: few
V gene: TRBV2
CDR3 protein: CASLPGGTSGIPYEQYF
CDR3 DNA: TGTGCCAGCCTCCCCGGGGGGACTAGCGGGATCCCCTACGAGCAGTACTTC